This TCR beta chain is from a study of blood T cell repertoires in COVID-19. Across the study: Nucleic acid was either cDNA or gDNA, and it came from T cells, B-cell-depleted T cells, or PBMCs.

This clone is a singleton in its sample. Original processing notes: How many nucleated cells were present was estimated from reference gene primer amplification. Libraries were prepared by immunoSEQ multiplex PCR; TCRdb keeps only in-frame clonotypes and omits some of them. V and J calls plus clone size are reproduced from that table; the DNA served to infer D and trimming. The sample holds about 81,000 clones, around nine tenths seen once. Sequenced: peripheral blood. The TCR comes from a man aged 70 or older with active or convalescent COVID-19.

Here the CDR3 reads CASSADRVGGYTF. In DNA, the CDR3 is TGCGCCAGCAGCGCGGACAGGGTCGGAGGCTACACCTTC. The rearrangement links TRBV10-1 to TRBJ1-2; TRBD1 agrees at 8 bases. The germline CDR1 and CDR2 sequences are WNHNN and SYGVQD (reference sequence). The CDR3 totals 13 residues. Trimming took 6 bases from V and 8 from J; bases not matched to a gene: 8.